Following are 7 T cell receptor beta chains from one sample sequenced in a study of PD-1 blockade in classical Hodgkin lymphoma. Described time point: cycle 4 day 1 (C4D1), after five to seven weeks of nivolumab. Autologous stem cell transplantation was followed by relapse in every patient, and brentuximab vedotin exposure varied. TCRdb's table, derived via immunoSEQ multiplex PCR, lists solely in-frame clones and lacks some. Found here are around 17,000 clones, roughly 65% of them singletons; the top ten hold 7.8%. Sequencing was performed on peripheral blood mononuclear cells (PBMCs), taken before the fourth cycle of nivolumab. The receptors come from a human donor with classical Hodgkin lymphoma.

By frequency in the sample, this clone is medium-sized (0.01 to 0.1%). The same CDR3 arises from other DNA sequences in this sample as well. The chain couples TRBV4-1 to TRBJ1-1, with D possibly being TRBD1 (5 bases). CDR3 length: 14 amino acids. The germline CDR1 and CDR2 sequences are MGHRA and YSYEKL. V lost 0 bases to trimming and J lost 4 bases, with 9 bases between them. CDR3 amino acids: CASSQDREGTEAFF. For the CDR3, the DNA is TGCGCCAGCAGCCAAGACAGGGAGGGCACTGAAGCTTTCTTT.

The V gene is TRBV6-5, the J gene TRBJ1-2; no clear D gene. Germline V CDR1 and CDR2: MNHEY, SVGAGI. V dropped 2 bases and J dropped 2 bases, with 12 bases sitting between them. CDR3 length: 15 amino acids. The CDR3 spells CASSYGRRLNYGYTF. CDR3 nucleotide sequence: TGTGCCAGCAGTTACGGCAGGAGGCTAAACTATGGCTACACCTTC.

The genes are TRBV15 and TRBJ2-1; tentatively, D is TRBD1 or TRBD2 (6 bases each). The CDR3 is 14 residues long. The germline V gene encodes CDR1 LNHNV and CDR2 YYDKDF (reference sequence). Trimming removed 0 bases at V and 10 bases at J, with 13 bases between. In nucleotides, the CDR3 is TGTGCCACCAGCAGAGATGGGGGGCGGAGGGAGCAGTTCTTC. Protein sequence: CATSRDGGRREQFF.

The sample holds a few counts of this clone. V gene TRBV5-1 combines with J gene TRBJ1-2, with 9 bases that match TRBD1. The CDR3 consists of 14 residues. The V gene's germline CDR1 is SGHRS and CDR2 YFSETQ. With 3 bases clipped from V and 7 bases from J, the junction kept 7 bases outside the gene matches. CDR3 region: CASSSTDRGVGYTF. The CDR3 DNA follows: TGCGCCAGCAGCTCCACGGACAGGGGTGTTGGCTACACCTTC.

The J gene is TRBJ2-7, the V gene TRBV19; 12 positions agree with TRBD1. CDR3 length: 16 residues. Germline CDR1 LNHDA, CDR2 SQIVND (reference sequence). The V segment lost 7 bases and the J segment 0 bases; nucleotides outside the gene matches: 7. Here the CDR3 DNA reads TGTGCCAGTAACCGGGACAGGGGGCAGAGCTCCTACGAGCAGTACTTC. This sequence encodes CASNRDRGQSSYEQYF.

The V gene is TRBV27, the J gene TRBJ2-1, with a tentative D call TRBD2 (6 bases). The V end was cut by 8 bases, the J end by 3 bases, with 11 bases between. The germline V gene has CDR1 MNHEY and CDR2 SMNVEV (reference sequence). The CDR3 runs to 13 residues. For the CDR3, the DNA is TGTGCCAGCGGGGATAGCGGCTACAATGAGCAGTTCTTC. Translated: CASGDSGYNEQFF.

The chain couples TRBV18 to TRBJ2-7; the D gene is possibly TRBD1 (6 bases). This CDR3 contains 17 residues. Germline loops: CDR1 KGHSH, CDR2 LQKENI. V lost 3 bases to trimming and J lost 4 bases, with 22 bases between them. CDR3 nucleotide sequence: TGTGCCAGCTCACCCGCAGGGGATTACGGCTTGGCGTACGAGCAGTACTTC. This codes for CASSPAGDYGLAYEQYF.